The 19 T cell receptor beta chains presented below share a single source sample, sequenced in a study of shared clonotypes between healthy human individuals. Profiling relied on immunoSEQ multiplex PCR, and the TCRdb table lists in-frame clones only, not all of them. This repertoire shows over a million clones, 95% to 99% found once; its top ten account for roughly 0.4%. The sample was naive CD4+ T cells sorted from blood. Described subset: CD45RA+ positively selected. The receptor set was obtained from a man aged 25 to 40 in good health.

The gene calls are TRBV29-1 and TRBJ2-3; D is uncertain. The germline V gene encodes CDR1 SQVTM and CDR2 ANQGSEA. The V gene lost 6 bases and the J gene lost 3 bases, with 25 bases spanning the gap. The CDR3 is 17 amino acids. CDR3 DNA: TGCAGCGTGATAGGTGTTCTGTCGGCCAGTTGGACAGATACGCAGTATTTT. It translates to CSVIGVLSASWTDTQYF.

The chain has TRBV29-1 and TRBJ2-7; possibly TRBD2 for D (5 bases). V lost 7 bases, J lost 2 bases, and 12 bases lay in between. The CDR3 covers 12 residues. Germline lookup yields CDR1 SQVTM and CDR2 ANQGSEA. CDR3 residues: CSAKGGPYEQYF. The CDR3 nucleotides are TGCAGCGCAAAAGGAGGTCCCTACGAGCAGTACTTC.

The chain employs TRBV5-6 and TRBJ2-1; D unclear. From germline, CDR1 is SGHDT and CDR2 YYEEEE. V lost 4 bases and J lost 4, with 12 bases in between. The CDR3 runs 14 residues. In DNA form, the CDR3 reads TGTGCCAGCAGCCCGTCATTGGGATACAATGAGCAGTTCTTC. Translation: CASSPSLGYNEQFF.

The J gene is TRBJ2-5, the V gene TRBV7-2; weak D call: TRBD1 (5 bases). The V gene lost 5 bases and the J gene lost 7 bases, with 20 bases spanning the gap. In germline, CDR1 is SGHTA, CDR2 FQGNSA. The CDR3 loop spans 15 amino acids. CDR3 nucleotides: TGTGCCAGCAGCGTTGGGCCCCAGGGCGTAGGGACCCAGTACTTC. It translates to CASSVGPQGVGTQYF. Full variable domain (rest looked up from reference TRBV7-2 and TRBJ2-5): GAGVSQSPSNKVTEKGKDVELRCDPISGHTALYWYRQSLGQGLEFLIYFQGNSAPDKSGLPSDRFSAERTGGSVSTLTIQRTQQEDSAVYLCASSVGPQGVGTQYFGPGTRLLVL.

This chain's CDR3 is CASSIDTRKNTEAFF. CDR3 bases: TGCGCCAGCAGCATCGACACACGGAAGAACACTGAAGCTTTCTTT. V and J are TRBV5-1 and TRBJ1-1; no firm D call. The V gene lost 4 bases and the J gene lost 1 base, with 14 bases spanning the gap. The CDR3 totals 15 residues. Germline V gene lookup returns CDR1 SGHRS and CDR2 YFSETQ.

DNA for the CDR3: TGTGCCACGAAAGCGGGAGGGAGATACAATGAGCAGTTCTTC. This sequence encodes CATKAGGRYNEQFF. The chain is built from TRBV19 and TRBJ2-1; TRBD2 matches 10 bases. Losses at the gene ends were 10 bases for V and 4 bases for J; bases not matched to a gene: 7. This CDR3 comprises 14 residues. Germline CDR1 and CDR2: LNHDA and SQIVND (reference sequence).

V and J are TRBV6-5 and TRBJ2-2; a weak D match, TRBD1 (6 bases). The CDR3 is 13 residues long. In germline, CDR1 is MNHEY, CDR2 SVGAGI. Deletions cut 7 bases from V and 8 bases from J, with 14 bases between. The CDR3 DNA reads as TGTGCCAGCACTTTAAACAGGGCTGGGGAGCTGTTTTTT. Its translation is CASTLNRAGELFF.

Worth noting for this clone: Other DNA sequences from this sample encode an identical CDR3 as well. The gene calls are TRBV5-1 and TRBJ1-3; unclear D gene. The CDR3 covers 14 residues. V shed 0 bases and J shed 2 bases, with 6 bases lying between them. CDR1 is SGHRS and CDR2 is YFSETQ in the germline V gene. The CDR3 is CASSLGQAGNTIYF. DNA for the CDR3: TGCGCCAGCAGCTTGGGTCAGGCTGGAAACACCATATATTTT.

As for this clone: Within the sample, other DNA sequences also encode this same CDR3. The chain recombines TRBV7-2 with TRBJ2-2, with 7 bases lining up with TRBD2. The V segment lost 5 bases and the J segment 4 bases; nucleotides outside the gene matches: 7. Looked up from germline, CDR1 is SGHTA and CDR2 is FQGNSA. The CDR3 covers 15 residues. CDR3 sequence reads: CASSPSGGGTGELFF. CDR3 DNA: TGTGCCAGCAGCCCCAGTGGGGGGGGCACCGGGGAGCTGTTTTTT.

This clone was counted once. V and J are TRBV19 and TRBJ2-3, with 7 bases identical to TRBD1. J lost 0 bases, V lost 7 bases, and 7 bases had no gene match. Germline V gene data show CDR1 as LNHDA and CDR2 as SQIVND (reference sequence). This CDR3 is built from 15 residues. CDR3 nucleotides: TGTGCCAGTACGAAGGGACAGTCTAGCACAGATACGCAGTATTTT. Amino acid sequence: CASTKGQSSTDTQYF.

Regarding this clone: This sample includes further DNA sequences coding for the same CDR3. V is TRBV2 and J is TRBJ2-7; 8 nucleotides agree with TRBD1. Germline V CDR1 and CDR2: SNHLY, FYNNEI. With V trimmed by 2 bases and J by 1 base, 1 base remained unmatched. This CDR3 is 14 amino acids long. In nucleotides, the CDR3 is TGTGCCAGCAGTGAACAGGGGGCTTCCTACGAGCAGTACTTC. This codes for CASSEQGASYEQYF.

The chain's CDR3 is CASSRRTSHYNEQFF. The CDR3 DNA reads TGCGCCAGCAGCCGAAGGACTAGCCATTACAATGAGCAGTTCTTC. The V call is TRBV5-1, the J call TRBJ2-1, with TRBD2 matching 8 bases. Germline CDR1 reads SGHRS; CDR2 reads YFSETQ. The CDR3 contains 15 residues. V lost 4 bases, J lost 4 bases, and 7 bases stayed unmatched.

Only one count was recorded for this clone. This chain links TRBV10-1 with TRBJ2-7; D may be TRBD1 or TRBD2 (5 bases each). The length of the CDR3 is 14 residues. Trimming took off 2 bases at V and 3 bases at J, with 11 bases between the two ends. CDR1 and CDR2 from the germline V gene are WNHNN and SYGVQD (reference sequence). CDR3 loop: CASSEGGAFYEQYF. The DNA of the CDR3 is TGCGCCAGCAGTGAGGGGGGTGCCTTCTACGAGCAGTACTTC.

The gene calls are TRBV10-2 and TRBJ1-5; D is uncertain. CDR1 is WSHSY, CDR2 SAAADI, per germline. The CDR3 spans 12 residues. Trimming took off 8 bases at V and 2 bases at J, with 7 bases between the two ends. The CDR3: CASAGGNQPQHF. CDR3 bases: TGCGCCAGCGCTGGGGGCAATCAGCCCCAGCATTTT.

The chain links TRBV29-1 to TRBJ2-4; TRBD1 aligns across 7 bases. The CDR3 is made up of 14 amino acids. Germline trimming cut 7 bases from V and 0 bases from J; bases unmatched to any gene: 6. In germline, CDR1 is SQVTM, CDR2 ANQGSEA. CDR3 bases: TGCAGCGCCCGGGACAGACTAGCCAAAAACATTCAGTACTTC. Protein product: CSARDRLAKNIQYF.

The rearrangement joins TRBV11-2 to TRBJ2-7; D might be TRBD1 or TRBD2, each matching 5 bases. Trimming cost V 3 bases and J 7 bases, with 16 bases left between them. CDR3 length equals 14 residues. From germline, CDR1 is SGHAT and CDR2 FQNNGV. CDR3 loop: CASSFGTNKGEQYF. The CDR3 nucleotides read TGTGCCAGCAGCTTTGGGACCAACAAAGGGGAGCAGTACTTC.

The chain carries TRBV5-1 and TRBJ2-7, with TRBD2 identical over 7 bases. The germline gives CDR1 SGHRS, CDR2 YFSETQ. The CDR3 sequence is 16 residues long. The trim removed 3 bases at V and 1 base at J, leaving 10 bases unmatched. CDR3 sequence: CASSSSPGRTSYEQYF. CDR3 in DNA: TGCGCCAGCAGCTCGTCACCCGGGAGGACTTCCTACGAGCAGTACTTC.

The rearrangement uses TRBV7-8 and TRBJ2-1; possible D gene TRBD1, 5 bases. Germline CDR1 reads SGHVS; CDR2 reads FQNEAQ. This CDR3 comprises 15 residues. Trimming shortened V by 5 bases and J by 3 bases, and 14 bases separated the two germline ends. The CDR3 nucleotides are TGTGCCAGCAGCCCGAAGACAGCTAGCTACAATGAGCAGTTCTTC. Translating gives CASSPKTASYNEQFF.

The V call is TRBV15, the J call TRBJ2-1; TRBD2 matches 10 bases. The CDR3 totals 16 residues. The J segment lost 4 bases and the V segment lost 4 bases, leaving 7 bases of the junction unmatched. Germline CDR1 LNHNV, CDR2 YYDKDF (reference sequence). The CDR3 DNA sequence: TGTGCCACCAGCAAAAATCTAGCGGGAGCTTACAATGAGCAGTTCTTC. It is translated as CATSKNLAGAYNEQFF.